The clone carrying this T cell receptor beta chain was picked up many times. The antigen is undetermined. TCR beta CDR3 amplification used RNA transcripts. A first-round RT-PCR used HTBI primers, followed by a second-round multiplex PCR. A single record per CDR3 protein comes from TCRdb applying MiXCR to the multiplex PCR reads. There are around 1.1 million distinct CDR3 sequences in the sample; 35% to 40% occur only once, and 11% lies in the top ten. Trimming stripped 1 base from V and 3 bases from J, with 6 bases between. Germline CDR1 MNHEY, CDR2 SVGAGI. The CDR3 has 13 amino acids. This entry comes from a study of Graves' ophthalmopathy and Graves' hyperthyroidism. General observations from the study: Forecasting of ophthalmopathy progression by the model achieved about 71% sensitivity and roughly 78% specificity.

A diagnosis was made from clinical symptoms together with serum thyroxine, TRAb, thyroid ultrasound and orbital computed tomography. The V gene is TRBV6-5, the J gene TRBJ1-2, with D uncertain. Sequencing was carried out using peripheral blood or thyroid tissue (not recorded which). The receptor's source is an adult man with Graves' hyperthyroidism. The CDR3 reads CASSYLRDYGYTF. As DNA, the CDR3 is TGTGCCAGCAGTTACTTGAGGGACTATGGCTACACCTTC.